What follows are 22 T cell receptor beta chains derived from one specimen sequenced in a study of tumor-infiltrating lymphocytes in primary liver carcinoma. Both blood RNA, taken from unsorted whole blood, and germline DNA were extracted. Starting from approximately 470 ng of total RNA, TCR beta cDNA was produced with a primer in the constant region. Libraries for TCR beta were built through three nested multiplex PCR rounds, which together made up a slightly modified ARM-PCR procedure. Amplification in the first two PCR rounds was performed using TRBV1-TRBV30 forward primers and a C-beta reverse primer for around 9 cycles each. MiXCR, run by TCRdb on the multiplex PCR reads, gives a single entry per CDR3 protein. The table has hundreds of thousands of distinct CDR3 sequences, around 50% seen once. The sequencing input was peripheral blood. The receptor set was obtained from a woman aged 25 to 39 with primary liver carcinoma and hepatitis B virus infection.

The CDR3, as DNA: TGTGCCAGCAGAGCGAGAGCCCCCCCGTGGGATGAGCAGTTCTTC. It is translated as CASRARAPPWDEQFF. The V call is TRBV12-3 or TRBV12-4, the J call TRBJ2-1; D gene unclear. CDR3 length: 15 amino acids. With 6 bases removed from V and 8 bases from J, the gap between germline ends came to 20 bases.

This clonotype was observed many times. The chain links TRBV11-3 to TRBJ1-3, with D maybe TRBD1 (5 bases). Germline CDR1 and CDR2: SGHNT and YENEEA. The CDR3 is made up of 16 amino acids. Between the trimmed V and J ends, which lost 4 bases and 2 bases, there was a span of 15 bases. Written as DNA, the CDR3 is TGTGCCAGCAGCTCCCGAACCCGGGACCCTGGAAACACCATATATTTT. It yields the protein CASSSRTRDPGNTIYF.

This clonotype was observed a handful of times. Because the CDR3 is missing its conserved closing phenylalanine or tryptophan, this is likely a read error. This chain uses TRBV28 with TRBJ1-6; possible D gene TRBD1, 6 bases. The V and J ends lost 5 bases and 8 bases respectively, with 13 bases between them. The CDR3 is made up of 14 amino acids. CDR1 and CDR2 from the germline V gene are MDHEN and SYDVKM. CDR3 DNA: TGTGCCAGCAGTCCCGGGGGGGGCCATTCACCCCTCCACTCT. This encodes CASSPGGGHSPLHS.

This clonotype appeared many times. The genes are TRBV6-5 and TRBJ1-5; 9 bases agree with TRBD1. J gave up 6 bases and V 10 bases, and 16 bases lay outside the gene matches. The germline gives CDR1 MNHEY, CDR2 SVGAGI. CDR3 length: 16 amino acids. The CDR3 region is CATQTYRDRVRQPQHF. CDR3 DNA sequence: TGTGCCACCCAGACCTACCGGGACAGGGTGCGTCAGCCCCAGCATTTT.

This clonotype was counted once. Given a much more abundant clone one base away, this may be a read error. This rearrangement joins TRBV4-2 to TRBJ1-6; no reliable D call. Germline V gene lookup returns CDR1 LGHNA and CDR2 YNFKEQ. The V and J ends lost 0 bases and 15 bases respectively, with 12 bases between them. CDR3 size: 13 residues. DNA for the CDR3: TGTGCCAGCAGCCAAGAGATCACGGCCGTCCTCCACTTT. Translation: CASSQEITAVLHF.

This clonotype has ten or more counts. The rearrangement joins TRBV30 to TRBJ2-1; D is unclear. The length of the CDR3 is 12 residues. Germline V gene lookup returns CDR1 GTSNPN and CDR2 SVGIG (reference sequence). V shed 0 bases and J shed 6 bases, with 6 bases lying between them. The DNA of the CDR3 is TGTGCCTGGAGTGTTGGCTCCAATGAGCAGTTCTTC. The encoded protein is CAWSVGSNEQFF.

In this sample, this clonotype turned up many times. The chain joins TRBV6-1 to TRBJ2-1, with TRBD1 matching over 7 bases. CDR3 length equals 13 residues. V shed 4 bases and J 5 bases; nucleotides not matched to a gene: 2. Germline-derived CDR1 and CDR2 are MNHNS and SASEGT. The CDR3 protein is CASSGDRDNEQFF. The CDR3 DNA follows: TGTGCCAGCAGTGGTGACAGGGACAATGAGCAGTTCTTC.

Here the CDR3 reads CASKAGEVGTQYF. The CDR3 coding sequence is TGTGCCAGCAAAGCGGGAGAGGTGGGGACCCAGTACTTC. V gene TRBV12-3 or TRBV12-4 combines with J gene TRBJ2-5; 8 bases match TRBD2. V gave up 7 bases and J gave up 7 bases; unmatched junction bases: 8. This CDR3 comprises 13 residues.

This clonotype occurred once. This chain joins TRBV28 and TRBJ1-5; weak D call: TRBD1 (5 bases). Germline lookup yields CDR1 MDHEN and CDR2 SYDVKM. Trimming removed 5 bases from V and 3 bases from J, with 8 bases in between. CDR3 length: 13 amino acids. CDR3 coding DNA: TGTGCCAGCAGTGTGACAGCCAATCAGCCCCAGCATTTT. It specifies CASSVTANQPQHF.

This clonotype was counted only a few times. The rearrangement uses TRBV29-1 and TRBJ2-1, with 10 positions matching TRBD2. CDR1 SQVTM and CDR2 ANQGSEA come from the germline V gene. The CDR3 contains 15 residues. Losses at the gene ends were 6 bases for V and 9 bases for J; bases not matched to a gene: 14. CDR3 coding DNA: TGCAGCGTAGAACAAAGACTAGCGGGCTGGGGTGAGCAGTTCTTC. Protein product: CSVEQRLAGWGEQFF.

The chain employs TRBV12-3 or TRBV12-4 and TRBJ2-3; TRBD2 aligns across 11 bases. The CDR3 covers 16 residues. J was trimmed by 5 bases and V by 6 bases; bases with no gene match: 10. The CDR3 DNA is TGTGCCAGCAGCCAAACTAGCGGGAGACGGGGAGATACGCAGTATTTT. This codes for CASSQTSGRRGDTQYF.

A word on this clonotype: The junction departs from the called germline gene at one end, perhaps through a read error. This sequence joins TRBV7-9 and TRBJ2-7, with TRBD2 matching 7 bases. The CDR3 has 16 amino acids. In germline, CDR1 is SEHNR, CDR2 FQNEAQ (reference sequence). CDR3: CTSSSPRDGGYNEQYF. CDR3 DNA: TGTACCAGCAGCTCACCCAGGGACGGGGGGTATAACGAGCAGTACTTC.

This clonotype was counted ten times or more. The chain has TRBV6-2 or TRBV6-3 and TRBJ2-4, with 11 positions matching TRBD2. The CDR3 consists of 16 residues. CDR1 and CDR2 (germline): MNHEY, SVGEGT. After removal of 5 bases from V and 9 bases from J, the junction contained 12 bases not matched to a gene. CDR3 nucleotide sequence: TGTGCCAGCAGTGACGGACTAGCGGGCTTGGGGAGCATTCAGTACTTC. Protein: CASSDGLAGLGSIQYF.

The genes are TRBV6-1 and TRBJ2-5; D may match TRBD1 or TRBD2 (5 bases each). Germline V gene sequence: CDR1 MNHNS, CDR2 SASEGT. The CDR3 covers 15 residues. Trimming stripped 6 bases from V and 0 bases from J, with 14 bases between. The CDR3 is CASRRGGWDQETQYF. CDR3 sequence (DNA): TGTGCCAGCAGACGTGGGGGTTGGGACCAAGAGACCCAGTACTTC.

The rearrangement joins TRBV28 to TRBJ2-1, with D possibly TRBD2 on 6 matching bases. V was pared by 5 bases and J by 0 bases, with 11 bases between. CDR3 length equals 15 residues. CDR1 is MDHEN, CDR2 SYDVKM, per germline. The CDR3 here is CASSPMGGSYNEQFF. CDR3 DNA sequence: TGTGCCAGCAGTCCCATGGGGGGCTCCTACAATGAGCAGTTCTTC.

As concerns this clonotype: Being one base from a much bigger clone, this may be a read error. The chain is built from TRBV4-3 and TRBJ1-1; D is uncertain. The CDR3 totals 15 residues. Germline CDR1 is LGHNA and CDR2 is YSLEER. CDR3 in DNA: TGCGCCAGCAGCCAAGAGAACGGTATGAAGACTGAAGCTTTCTTT. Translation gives CASSQENGMKTEAFF.

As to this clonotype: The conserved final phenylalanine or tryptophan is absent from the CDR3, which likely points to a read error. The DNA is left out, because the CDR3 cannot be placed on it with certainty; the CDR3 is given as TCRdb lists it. CDR3 protein: CASSLGSLGLQETQYS. The V gene is TRBV11-2, the J gene TRBJ2-5; the DNA was not compared with TRBD1, the D call given in the table. Per the germline V gene, CDR1 is SGHAT and CDR2 is FQNNGV. The CDR3 extends over 16 residues, inclusive of both ends.

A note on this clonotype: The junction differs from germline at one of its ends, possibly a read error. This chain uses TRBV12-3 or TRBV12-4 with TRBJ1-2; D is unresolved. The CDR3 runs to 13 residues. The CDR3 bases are TGTGCCAGCAGTTTAAGGGTTAACTATGCCTACACCTTC. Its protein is CASSLRVNYAYTF.

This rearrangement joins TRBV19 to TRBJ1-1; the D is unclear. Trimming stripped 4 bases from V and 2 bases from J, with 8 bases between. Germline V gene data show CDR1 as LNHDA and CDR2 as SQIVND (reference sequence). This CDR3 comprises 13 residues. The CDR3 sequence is CASSTGPNTEAFF. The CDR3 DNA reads TGTGCCAGTAGTACCGGGCCAAACACTGAAGCTTTCTTT.

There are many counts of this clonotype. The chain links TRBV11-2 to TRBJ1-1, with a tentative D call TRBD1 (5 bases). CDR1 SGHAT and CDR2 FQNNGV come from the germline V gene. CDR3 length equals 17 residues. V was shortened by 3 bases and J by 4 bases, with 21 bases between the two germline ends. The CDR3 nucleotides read TGTGCCAGCAGCTTCAGCCAGACCAGATATGGGGGCACTGAAGCTTTCTTT. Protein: CASSFSQTRYGGTEAFF.

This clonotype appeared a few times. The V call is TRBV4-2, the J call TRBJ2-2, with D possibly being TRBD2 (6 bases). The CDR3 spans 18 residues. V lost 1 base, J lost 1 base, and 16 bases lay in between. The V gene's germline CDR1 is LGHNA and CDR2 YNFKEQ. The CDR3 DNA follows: TGTGCCAGCAGCCAAGCGTCTCTAGCGAACATGAACACCGGGGAGCTGTTTTTT. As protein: CASSQASLANMNTGELFF.

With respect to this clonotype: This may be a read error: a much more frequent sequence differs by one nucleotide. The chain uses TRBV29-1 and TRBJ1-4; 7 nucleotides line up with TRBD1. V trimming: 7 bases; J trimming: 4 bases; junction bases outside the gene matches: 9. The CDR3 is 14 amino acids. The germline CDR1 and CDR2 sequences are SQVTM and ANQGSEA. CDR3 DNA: TGCAGCGCTGCTCGACAGGGCCTTAATGAAAAACTGTTTTTT. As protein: CSAARQGLNEKLFF.